The clone carrying this T cell receptor beta chain occurred many times. The data were obtained in a study of T-cell reconstitution after alpha-beta-depleted transplantation in children. CDR1 is SGHDT and CDR2 is YYEEEE in the germline V gene. V was clipped by 2 bases and J by 4 bases, with 7 bases between them. The CDR3 extends over 14 amino acids. Unique molecular identifiers were incorporated into the prepared TCRbeta library. TCRdb called the PCR reads again in MiXCR, with one record for every CDR3 protein. The table includes fewer than 5,500 distinct CDR3 sequences, roughly a fifth detected once. The sample was PBMCs, mostly from graft donor cells, taken 180 days after TCRalphabeta/CD19-depleted stem cell transplant. V usage is TRBV5-6 and J usage is TRBJ2-6; D unresolved. This sequence originates from a male patient between 2 and 10 years old who had a stem cell transplant for acute lymphoblastic leukemia, so the T cells may come from the graft donor. The CDR3 nucleotides read TGTGCCAGCAGCTTCCTTCCCGGGGCCAACGTCCTGACTTTC. It encodes CASSFLPGANVLTF.